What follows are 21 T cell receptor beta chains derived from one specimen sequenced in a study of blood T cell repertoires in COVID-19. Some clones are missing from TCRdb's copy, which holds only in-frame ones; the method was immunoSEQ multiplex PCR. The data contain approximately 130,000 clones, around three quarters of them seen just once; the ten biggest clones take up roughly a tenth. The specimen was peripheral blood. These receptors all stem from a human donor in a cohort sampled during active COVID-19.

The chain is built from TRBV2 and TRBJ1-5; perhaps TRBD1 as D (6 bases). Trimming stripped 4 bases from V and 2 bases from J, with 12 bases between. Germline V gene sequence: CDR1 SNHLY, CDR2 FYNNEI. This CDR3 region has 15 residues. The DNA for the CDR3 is TGTGCCAGCAGTGTACAGGGTTTGGGCAATCAGCCCCAGCATTTT. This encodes CASSVQGLGNQPQHF.

CDR3 loop: CASSVAGGNTIYF. In DNA form, the CDR3 reads TGTGCCAGCAGTGTGGCAGGGGGGAACACCATATATTTT. The V and J genes are TRBV2 and TRBJ1-3, with 7 bases that match TRBD1. Germline-derived CDR1 and CDR2 are SNHLY and FYNNEI. The CDR3 has 13 amino acids. With V trimmed by 4 bases and J by 7 bases, 4 bases remained unmatched.

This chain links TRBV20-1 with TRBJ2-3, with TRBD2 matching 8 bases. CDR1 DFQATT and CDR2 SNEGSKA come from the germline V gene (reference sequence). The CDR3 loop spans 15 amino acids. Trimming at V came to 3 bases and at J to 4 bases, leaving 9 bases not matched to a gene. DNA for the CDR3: TGCAGTGCTAGTTTTCGGGGACTAGGACCAGATACGCAGTATTTT. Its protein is CSASFRGLGPDTQYF.

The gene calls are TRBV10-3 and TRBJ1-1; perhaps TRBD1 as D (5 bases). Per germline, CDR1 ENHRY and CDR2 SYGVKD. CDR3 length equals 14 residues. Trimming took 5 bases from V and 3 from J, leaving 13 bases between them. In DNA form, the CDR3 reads TGTGCCATCAGTAGGGGCATGGTGGACACTGAAGCTTTCTTT. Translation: CAISRGMVDTEAFF.

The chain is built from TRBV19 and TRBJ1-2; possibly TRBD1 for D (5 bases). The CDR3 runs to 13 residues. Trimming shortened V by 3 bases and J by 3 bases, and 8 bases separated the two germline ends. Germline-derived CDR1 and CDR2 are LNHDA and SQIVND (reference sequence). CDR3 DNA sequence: TGTGCCAGTAGTATCGACAGCTACTATGGCTACACCTTC. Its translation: CASSIDSYYGYTF.

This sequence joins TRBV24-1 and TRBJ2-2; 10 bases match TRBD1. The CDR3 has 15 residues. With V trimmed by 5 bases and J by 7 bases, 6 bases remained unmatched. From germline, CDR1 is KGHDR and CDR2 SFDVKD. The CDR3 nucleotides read TGTGCCACCAGTGGGGGACAGGGGATGATCGGGGAGCTGTTTTTT. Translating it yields CATSGGQGMIGELFF.

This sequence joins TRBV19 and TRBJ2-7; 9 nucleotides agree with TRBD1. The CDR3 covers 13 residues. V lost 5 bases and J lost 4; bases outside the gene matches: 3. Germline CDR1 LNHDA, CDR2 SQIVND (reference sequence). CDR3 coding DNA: TGTGCCAGTAGTTATGACAGGGGGTACGAGCAGTACTTC. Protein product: CASSYDRGYEQYF. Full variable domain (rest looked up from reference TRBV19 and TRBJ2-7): DGGITQSPKYLFRKEGQNVTLSCEQNLNHDAMYWYRQDPGQGLRLIYYSQIVNDFQKGDIAEGYSVSREKKESFPLTVTSAQKNPTAFYLCASSYDRGYEQYFGPGTRLTVT.

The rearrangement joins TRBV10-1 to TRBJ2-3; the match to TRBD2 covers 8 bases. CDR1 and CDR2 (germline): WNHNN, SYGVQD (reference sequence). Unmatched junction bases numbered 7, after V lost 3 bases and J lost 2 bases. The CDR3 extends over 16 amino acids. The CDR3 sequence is CASSDFVAGTTDTQYF. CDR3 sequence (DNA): TGCGCCAGCAGTGATTTCGTAGCGGGGACCACAGATACGCAGTATTTT.

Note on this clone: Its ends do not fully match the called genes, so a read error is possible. The CDR3 nucleotides read TGTGCCAGCAGCTTAGATCGCGACAGACTGTTT. It specifies CASSLDRDRLF. J is TRBJ1-1 and V is TRBV7-9; D is possibly TRBD1 (5 bases). This CDR3 contains 11 residues. Germline-derived CDR1 and CDR2 are SEHNR and FQNEAQ (reference sequence).

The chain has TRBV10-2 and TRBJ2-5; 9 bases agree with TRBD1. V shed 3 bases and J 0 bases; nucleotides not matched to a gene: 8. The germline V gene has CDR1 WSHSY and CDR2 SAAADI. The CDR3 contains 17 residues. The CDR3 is CASSDTGTGLYQETQYF. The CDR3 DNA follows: TGCGCCAGCAGTGATACCGGGACAGGGTTGTACCAAGAGACCCAGTACTTC.

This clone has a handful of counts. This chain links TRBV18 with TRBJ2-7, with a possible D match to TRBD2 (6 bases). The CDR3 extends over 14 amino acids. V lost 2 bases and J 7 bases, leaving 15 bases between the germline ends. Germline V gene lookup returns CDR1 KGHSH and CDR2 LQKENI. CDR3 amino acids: CASSPYASREEQYF. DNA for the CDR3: TGTGCCAGCTCACCATACGCATCGCGGGAAGAGCAGTACTTC.

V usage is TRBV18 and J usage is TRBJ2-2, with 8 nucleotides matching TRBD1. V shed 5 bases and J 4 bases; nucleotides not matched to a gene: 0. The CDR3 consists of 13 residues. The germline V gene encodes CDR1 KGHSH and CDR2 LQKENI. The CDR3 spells CASSTGGTGELFF. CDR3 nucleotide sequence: TGTGCCAGCTCAACAGGGGGCACCGGGGAGCTGTTTTTT. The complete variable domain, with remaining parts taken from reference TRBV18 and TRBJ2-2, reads NAGVMQNPRHLVRRRGQEARLRCSPMKGHSHVYWYRQLPEEGLKFMVYLQKENIIDESGMPKERFSAEFPKEGPSILRIQQVVRGDSAAYFCASSTGGTGELFFGEGSRLTVL.

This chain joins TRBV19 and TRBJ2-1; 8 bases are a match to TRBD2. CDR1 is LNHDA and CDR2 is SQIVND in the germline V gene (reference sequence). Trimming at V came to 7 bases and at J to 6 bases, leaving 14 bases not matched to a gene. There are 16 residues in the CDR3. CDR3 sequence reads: CASTPLVSGARNEQFF. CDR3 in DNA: TGTGCCAGTACCCCTTTAGTTAGCGGGGCCCGCAATGAGCAGTTCTTC.

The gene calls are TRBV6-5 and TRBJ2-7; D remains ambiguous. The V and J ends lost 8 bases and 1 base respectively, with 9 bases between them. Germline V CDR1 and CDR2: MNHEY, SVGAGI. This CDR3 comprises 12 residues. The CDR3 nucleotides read TGTGCCAGCCGAATGGAGTCCTACGAGCAGTACTTC. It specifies CASRMESYEQYF.

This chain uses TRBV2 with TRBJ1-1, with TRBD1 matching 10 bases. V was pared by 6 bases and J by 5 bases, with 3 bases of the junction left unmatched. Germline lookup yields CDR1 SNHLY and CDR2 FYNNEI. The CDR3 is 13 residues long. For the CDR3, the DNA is TGTGCCAGCAGCGGGGACAGGGGAACTGAAGCTTTCTTT. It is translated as CASSGDRGTEAFF.

The CDR3 DNA sequence: TGTGCCAGCAGTGAAATGGGAACCGGGACAGCGACTAACTATGGCTACACCTTC. It encodes CASSEMGTGTATNYGYTF. The chain combines TRBV2 with TRBJ1-2; 7 bases agree with TRBD1. The CDR3 sequence is 18 residues long. Germline values: CDR1 SNHLY, CDR2 FYNNEI. The J segment lost 0 bases and the V segment lost 2 bases, leaving 12 bases of the junction unmatched.

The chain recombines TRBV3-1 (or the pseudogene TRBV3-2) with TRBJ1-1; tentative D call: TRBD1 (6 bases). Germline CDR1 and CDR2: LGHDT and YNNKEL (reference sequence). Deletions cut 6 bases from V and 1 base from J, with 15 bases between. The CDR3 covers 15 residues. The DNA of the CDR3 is TGTGCCAGCAGTCCTAACGGACAGCCGAACACTGAAGCTTTCTTT. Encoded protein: CASSPNGQPNTEAFF.

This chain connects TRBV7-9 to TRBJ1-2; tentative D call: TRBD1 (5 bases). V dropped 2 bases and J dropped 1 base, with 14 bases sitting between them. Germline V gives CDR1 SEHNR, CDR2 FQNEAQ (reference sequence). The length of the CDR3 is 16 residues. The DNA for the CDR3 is TGTGCCAGCAGCTTAACGGGGCAGGGACTTAACTATGGCTACACCTTC. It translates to CASSLTGQGLNYGYTF.

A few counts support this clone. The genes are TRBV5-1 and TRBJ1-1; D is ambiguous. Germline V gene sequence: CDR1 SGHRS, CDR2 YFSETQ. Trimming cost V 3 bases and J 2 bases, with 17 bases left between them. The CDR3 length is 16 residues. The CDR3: CASSSGDKLSNTEAFF. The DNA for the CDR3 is TGCGCCAGCAGCTCGGGAGACAAACTCTCTAACACTGAAGCTTTCTTT.

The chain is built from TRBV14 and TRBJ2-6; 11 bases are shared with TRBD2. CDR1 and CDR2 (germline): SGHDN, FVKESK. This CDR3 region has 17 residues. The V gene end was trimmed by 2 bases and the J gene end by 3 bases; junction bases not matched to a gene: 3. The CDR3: CASSQTLAGVGANVLTF. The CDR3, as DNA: TGTGCCAGCAGCCAAACACTAGCGGGGGTTGGGGCCAACGTCCTGACTTTC.

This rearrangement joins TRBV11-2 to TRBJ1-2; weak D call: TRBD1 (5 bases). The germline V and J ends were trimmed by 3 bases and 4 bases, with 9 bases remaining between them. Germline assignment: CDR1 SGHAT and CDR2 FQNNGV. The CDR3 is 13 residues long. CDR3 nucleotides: TGTGCCAGCAGCTTGGGGGGTAGCTATGGCTACACCTTC. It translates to CASSLGGSYGYTF.